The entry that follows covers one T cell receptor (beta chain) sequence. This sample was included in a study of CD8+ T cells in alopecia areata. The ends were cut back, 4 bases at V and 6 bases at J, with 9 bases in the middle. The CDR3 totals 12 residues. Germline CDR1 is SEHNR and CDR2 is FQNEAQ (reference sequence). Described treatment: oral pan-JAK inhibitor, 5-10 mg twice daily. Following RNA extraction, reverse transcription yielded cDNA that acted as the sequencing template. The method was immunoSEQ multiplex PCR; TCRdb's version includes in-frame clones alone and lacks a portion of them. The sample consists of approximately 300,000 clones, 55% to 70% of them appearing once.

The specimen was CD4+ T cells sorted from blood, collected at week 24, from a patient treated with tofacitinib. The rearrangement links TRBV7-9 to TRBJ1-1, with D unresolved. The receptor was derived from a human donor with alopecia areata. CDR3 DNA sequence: TGTGCCAGCAGCTCCCCCTTACCTGAAGCTTTCTTT. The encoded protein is CASSSPLPEAFF.